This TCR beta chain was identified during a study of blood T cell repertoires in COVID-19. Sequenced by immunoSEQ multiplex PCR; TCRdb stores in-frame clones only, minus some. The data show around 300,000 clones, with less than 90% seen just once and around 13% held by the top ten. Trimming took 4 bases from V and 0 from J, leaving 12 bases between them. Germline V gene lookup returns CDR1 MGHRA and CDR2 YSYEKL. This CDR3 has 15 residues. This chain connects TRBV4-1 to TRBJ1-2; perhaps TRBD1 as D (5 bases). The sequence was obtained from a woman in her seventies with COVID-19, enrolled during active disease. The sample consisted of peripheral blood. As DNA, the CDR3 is TGCGCCAGCAGCCCACCCGCGGGGCCTAACTATGGCTACACCTTC. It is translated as CASSPPAGPNYGYTF.